One and the same sample provided the 30 T cell receptor beta chains below, sequenced in a study of Graves' ophthalmopathy and Graves' hyperthyroidism. RNA transcripts were the source from which TCR beta CDR3 regions were amplified. RT-PCR with HTBI primers came first, then second-round multiplex PCR. TCRdb reprocessed the multiplex PCR reads with MiXCR, giving one entry per CDR3 protein. The table records under 250,000 distinct CDR3 sequences, roughly a fifth of them present only once. Sample: peripheral blood. Every receptor here comes from a woman between 45 and 60 years old with Graves' ophthalmopathy.

Concerning this clonotype itself: This may be a read error: a much more frequent sequence differs by one nucleotide. This sequence joins TRBV5-5 and TRBJ1-2; D not resolved. Germline CDR1 and CDR2: SGHKS and YYEKEE (reference sequence). Deletions cut 7 bases from V and 2 bases from J, with 9 bases between. The CDR3 loop spans 12 amino acids. CDR3 in DNA: TGTGCCAGCGCCCTCTGGAACTATGGCTACACCTTC. Translation: CASALWNYGYTF. The entire variable domain, with the rest obtained from reference TRBV5-5 and TRBJ1-2, is as follows: DAGVTQSPTHLIKTRGQQVTLRCSPISGHKSVSWYQQVLGQGPQFIFQYYEKEERGRGNFPDRFSARQFPNYSSELNVNALLLGDSALYLCASALWNYGYTFGSGTRLTVV.

This clonotype appeared many times. The V gene is TRBV25-1, the J gene TRBJ2-4; D remains ambiguous. Trimming took 10 bases from V and 7 from J, leaving 14 bases between them. The CDR3 has 12 amino acids. Germline CDR1 reads MGHDK; CDR2 reads SYGVNS. The CDR3 reads CATSPDGNIQYF. The CDR3 nucleotides are TGTGCCACCAGCCCCGATGGGAACATTCAGTACTTC.

This clonotype came up many times. J is TRBJ2-5 and V is TRBV18, with 10 bases aligning to TRBD1. The CDR3 runs to 14 residues. CDR1 KGHSH and CDR2 LQKENI come from the germline V gene. Germline trimming cut 4 bases from V and 5 bases from J; bases unmatched to any gene: 4. In DNA, the CDR3 is TGTGCCAGCTCACAGACAGGGGGCTGGGAGACCCAGTACTTC. The encoded protein is CASSQTGGWETQYF.

Ten or more counts support this clonotype. The chain combines TRBV7-2 with TRBJ1-1; perhaps TRBD1 as D (6 bases). The length of the CDR3 is 13 residues. V lost 6 bases to trimming and J lost 4 bases, with 12 bases between them. Germline assignment: CDR1 SGHTA and CDR2 FQGNSA. Here the CDR3 DNA reads TGTGCCAGCAGGCATACAGGGAGCACTGAAGCTTTCTTT. This encodes CASRHTGSTEAFF.

The CDR3 DNA reads as TGTGCCAGCAGCTTAGGACCTAGGGGCCTGTGCGATCAGCCCCAGCATTTT. It encodes CASSLGPRGLCDQPQHF. J is TRBJ1-5 and V is TRBV13; weak D call: TRBD1 (5 bases). CDR1 PRHDT and CDR2 FYEKMQ come from the germline V gene (reference sequence). V lost 0 bases and J lost 5, with 17 bases in between. The CDR3 runs to 17 residues.

This clonotype occurred many times. The chain links TRBV4-1 to TRBJ1-2, with D perhaps matching TRBD1 (5 bases). V was cut by 1 base and J by 2 bases, with 11 bases left in between. CDR3 size: 15 residues. Germline CDR1 reads MGHRA; CDR2 reads YSYEKL. The CDR3: CASSQAPGPNYGYTF. As DNA, the CDR3 is TGCGCCAGCAGCCAAGCTCCGGGACCGAACTATGGCTACACCTTC.

This clonotype appeared many times. The chain links TRBV29-1 to TRBJ1-2; a possible D gene is TRBD1 (5 bases). Trimming removed 4 bases from V and 4 bases from J, with 10 bases in between. CDR3 length: 12 amino acids. Germline V gene data show CDR1 as SQVTM and CDR2 as ANQGSEA. The CDR3: CSVVRGIYGYTF. In DNA, the CDR3 is TGCAGCGTTGTAAGGGGAATCTATGGCTACACCTTC.

This clonotype appeared many times. The gene calls are TRBV7-9 and TRBJ2-5; 12 bases fit TRBD2. Germline V gives CDR1 SEHNR, CDR2 FQNEAQ (reference sequence). This CDR3 contains 15 residues. V was clipped by 2 bases and J by 5 bases; unmatched bases: 3. CDR3 sequence: CASSLPSGRVETQYF. In nucleotides, the CDR3 is TGTGCCAGCAGCTTACCTAGCGGGAGGGTCGAGACCCAGTACTTC.

The rearrangement joins TRBV9 to TRBJ2-7, with D tentatively TRBD1 (5 bases). V was cut by 3 bases and J by 5 bases, with 12 bases left in between. This CDR3 contains 13 residues. In germline, CDR1 is SGDLS, CDR2 YYNGEE. For the CDR3, the DNA is TGTGCCAGCAGCGACCGGACATCCCACGAGCAGTACTTC. Protein: CASSDRTSHEQYF.

This clonotype was observed at least ten times. Here the CDR3 reads CASSPRTGWNTEAFF. The CDR3 DNA reads as TGTGCCAGCAGTCCACGGACAGGGTGGAACACTGAAGCTTTCTTT. The genes are TRBV27 and TRBJ1-1; TRBD1 aligns across 8 bases. The J segment lost 1 base and the V segment lost 5 bases, leaving 6 bases of the junction unmatched. Germline lookup yields CDR1 MNHEY and CDR2 SMNVEV (reference sequence). The CDR3 covers 15 residues.

The chain uses TRBV6-1 and TRBJ2-5; a weak D match, TRBD1 (5 bases). Germline V gene sequence: CDR1 MNHNS, CDR2 SASEGT. This CDR3 contains 16 residues. The V end lost 7 bases, the J end lost 2 bases, and 20 bases lay between the germline ends. As DNA, the CDR3 is TGTGCCAGCATCAAAAAGGGGATTAGCCGGCAAGAGACCCAGTACTTC. Translation: CASIKKGISRQETQYF.

In this sample, this clonotype turned up a few times. The CDR3: CASSLSPKETQYF. DNA of the CDR3: TGTGCCAGCAGTTTATCTCCGAAAGAGACCCAGTACTTC. J is TRBJ2-5 and V is TRBV12-3 or TRBV12-4; no reliable D call. Trimming took off 2 bases at V and 3 bases at J, with 7 bases between the two ends. The CDR3 extends over 13 amino acids.

J is TRBJ2-2 and V is TRBV14, with unresolved D. This CDR3 region has 13 residues. V was pared by 2 bases and J by 2 bases, with 3 bases between. From germline, CDR1 is SGHDN and CDR2 FVKESK. The CDR3 is CASSQLNTGELFF. CDR3 bases: TGTGCCAGCAGCCAACTTAACACCGGGGAGCTGTTTTTT.

Many counts were recorded for this clonotype. V is TRBV27 and J is TRBJ1-2; maybe TRBD1 (5 bases). The CDR3 runs to 12 residues. Germline CDR1 reads MNHEY; CDR2 reads SMNVEV (reference sequence). Trimming shortened V by 2 bases and J by 6 bases, and 7 bases separated the two germline ends. The CDR3 DNA sequence: TGTGCCAGCAGTTTAGGGGGAGATGGCTACACCTTC. Its protein is CASSLGGDGYTF.

This clonotype turned up a few times. This sequence joins TRBV30 and TRBJ1-5; D gene uncertain. The V end lost 0 bases, the J end lost 3 bases, and 9 bases lay between the germline ends. The CDR3 length is 14 residues. The germline gives CDR1 GTSNPN, CDR2 SVGIG (reference sequence). The CDR3, as DNA: TGTGCCTGGAGTGTATCGCTGTTCAATCAGCCCCAGCATTTT. Translating gives CAWSVSLFNQPQHF.

This clonotype was recorded many times. The CDR3 reads CATSKQAMENEQFF. CDR3 nucleotide sequence: TGTGCCACCAGCAAACAGGCTATGGAGAATGAGCAGTTCTTC. The V gene is TRBV24-1, the J gene TRBJ2-1; D may be TRBD1 (5 bases). The CDR3 sequence is 14 residues long. Germline V gene data show CDR1 as KGHDR and CDR2 as SFDVKD. Trimming removed 7 bases from V and 7 bases from J, with 16 bases in between.

This sequence joins TRBV28 and TRBJ1-6, with 8 bases identical to TRBD1. CDR1 MDHEN and CDR2 SYDVKM come from the germline V gene. The CDR3 covers 15 residues. After removal of 8 bases from V and 10 bases from J, the junction contained 13 bases not matched to a gene. CDR3: CASLPLDRANSPLHF. CDR3 bases: TGTGCCAGCCTCCCGTTGGACAGGGCGAACTCACCCCTCCACTTT.

This clonotype was counted ten times or more. The chain joins TRBV11-2 to TRBJ2-5; D assignment may be TRBD1 or TRBD2 (5 bases each). Deletions cut 2 bases from V and 10 bases from J, with 26 bases between. The CDR3 is 17 residues long. Germline V gene data show CDR1 as SGHAT and CDR2 as FQNNGV. Here the CDR3 DNA reads TGTGCCAGCAGCTTACTCCCCCGTGGCCAGGGATTGAGGGGCCAGTACTTC. As protein: CASSLLPRGQGLRGQYF.

CDR3 nucleotides: TGTGCCAGCAGCGCCTCGACAGGGCTCGGCTACACCTTC. This encodes CASSASTGLGYTF. The chain combines TRBV9 with TRBJ1-2; 7 positions agree with TRBD1. This CDR3 has 13 residues. Losses at the gene ends were 3 bases for V and 8 bases for J; bases not matched to a gene: 7. The V gene's germline CDR1 is SGDLS and CDR2 YYNGEE.

This clonotype was observed at least ten times. The chain is built from TRBV20-1 and TRBJ2-2; D remains unclear. The CDR3 totals 13 residues. V was clipped by 3 bases and J by 1 base, with 6 bases between them. Germline lookup yields CDR1 DFQATT and CDR2 SNEGSKA (reference sequence). The DNA for the CDR3 is TGCAGTGCTAGCAGTGAGAACACCGGGGAGCTGTTTTTT. Translating it yields CSASSENTGELFF.

This clonotype was detected ten times or more. V is TRBV30 and J is TRBJ2-7; D is possibly TRBD1 or TRBD2 (5 bases each). CDR1 is GTSNPN and CDR2 is SVGIG in the germline V gene (reference sequence). This CDR3 spans 12 amino acids. Trimming cost V 5 bases and J 1 base, with 9 bases left between them. The CDR3 protein is CAWGTPSYEQYF. The CDR3 DNA sequence: TGTGCCTGGGGGACCCCTTCCTACGAGCAGTACTTC.

This clonotype was observed at least ten times. The chain links TRBV11-1 to TRBJ2-7; no definite D call. V gave up 1 base and J gave up 4 bases, with 5 bases separating them. The germline V gene encodes CDR1 SGHAT and CDR2 FQDESV (reference sequence). The CDR3 sequence is 12 residues long. CDR3 protein: CASSLDRYEQYF. DNA of the CDR3: TGTGCCAGCAGCTTAGACCGATACGAGCAGTACTTC.

This clonotype was observed at least ten times. V and J are TRBV2 and TRBJ1-1; unclear D gene. Germline-derived CDR1 and CDR2 are SNHLY and FYNNEI. Trimming shortened V by 4 bases and J by 0 bases, and 9 bases separated the two germline ends. The CDR3 extends over 14 amino acids. The CDR3 DNA reads as TGTGCCAGCAGTGTGGTACACATGAACACTGAAGCTTTCTTT. It is translated as CASSVVHMNTEAFF.

The gene calls are TRBV28 and TRBJ1-5; D uncertain. Trimming took off 5 bases at V and 4 bases at J, with 9 bases between the two ends. This CDR3 comprises 13 residues. CDR1 and CDR2 from the germline V gene are MDHEN and SYDVKM. CDR3 region: CASSGPRNQPQHF. The DNA of the CDR3 is TGTGCCAGCAGTGGACCGAGAAATCAGCCCCAGCATTTT.

This clonotype was observed at least ten times. The genes are TRBV6-5 and TRBJ2-7; weak D call: TRBD2 (5 bases). CDR3 length: 13 amino acids. In germline, CDR1 is MNHEY, CDR2 SVGAGI. With 6 bases removed from V and 6 bases from J, the gap between germline ends came to 15 bases. DNA of the CDR3: TGTGCCAGCAGGACCCACGAGGGCGGCGAGCAGTACTTC. Translated, it gives CASRTHEGGEQYF.

This clonotype was counted many times. CDR3 amino acids: CASSESESYGYTF. As DNA, the CDR3 is TGTGCCAGCAGTGAGAGTGAAAGCTATGGCTACACCTTC. This rearrangement joins TRBV6-1 to TRBJ1-2; D not certain. The V end was cut by 3 bases, the J end by 4 bases, with 9 bases between. This CDR3 is built from 13 residues. Germline CDR1 reads MNHNS; CDR2 reads SASEGT.

This clonotype was detected ten times or more. The rearrangement uses TRBV7-3 and TRBJ1-1; D may be TRBD1 (6 bases). V was cut by 1 base and J by 4 bases, with 13 bases left in between. This CDR3 comprises 15 residues. Per the germline V gene, CDR1 is SGHTA and CDR2 is FQGTGA. This CDR3 reads CASSLRAGGGTEAFF. CDR3 in DNA: TGTGCCAGCAGCTTAAGGGCGGGGGGCGGCACTGAAGCTTTCTTT.

This clonotype was found many times. CDR3 in DNA: TGTGCCAGCACCCGAGATACTGGCGGACAAGAGACCCAGTACTTC. The encoded protein is CASTRDTGGQETQYF. This rearrangement joins TRBV27 to TRBJ2-5, with D unresolved. Trimming took 7 bases from V and 2 from J, leaving 17 bases between them. Germline loops: CDR1 MNHEY, CDR2 SMNVEV (reference sequence). The CDR3 contains 15 residues.

This clonotype was detected a few times. V usage is TRBV7-3 and J usage is TRBJ2-2; weak D call: TRBD2 (6 bases). V lost 2 bases and J 8 bases, leaving 21 bases between the germline ends. CDR3 size: 17 residues. Germline V gene sequence: CDR1 SGHTA, CDR2 FQGTGA. The CDR3 nucleotides are TGTGCCAGCAGCTTAGACCCAGCGGGTGTCGATAGGGGGGAGCTGTTTTTT. Amino acid sequence: CASSLDPAGVDRGELFF.

This clonotype showed up many times. The chain combines TRBV19 with TRBJ1-1, with D possibly matching TRBD1 (6 bases). CDR1 is LNHDA, CDR2 SQIVND, per germline (reference sequence). Trimming pared 7 bases from V and 3 bases from J, leaving 21 bases between. The CDR3 spans 16 residues. CDR3: CASIFGAGAIYTEAFF. In nucleotides, the CDR3 is TGTGCCAGTATCTTCGGGGCAGGGGCAATATACACTGAAGCTTTCTTT.